A selection of T cell receptor beta chains follows, all from one sample in a study of shared clonotypes between healthy human individuals. The method was immunoSEQ multiplex PCR; TCRdb's version includes in-frame clones alone and lacks a portion of them. The sample holds 470,000 or so clones, approximately 82% seen once. Material for sequencing was PBMCs. These TCRs come from a middle-aged woman in good health. Some clones in this sample may be carry-over from other donors' samples. Both conserved end residues are part of each CDR3. D genes are given only for firm matches. A clone size is listed for some rows: how often the clone was seen (once, few, many), or a class if it is expanded.

V: TRBV2
size: NA
D: TRBD2
J: TRBJ2-5
CDR3: CASKLAGGQYF
DNA: TGTGCCAGCAAACTAGCGGGAGGGCAGTACTTC

V: TRBV18
size: NA
D: TRBD2
J: TRBJ2-1
CDR3: CASSPLGLAENEQFF
DNA: TGTGCCAGCTCACCACTGGGACTAGCCGAAAATGAGCAGTTCTTC

V: TRBV7-3
size: NA
D: NA
J: TRBJ2-3
CDR3: CASSSGLSTDTQYF
DNA: TGTGCCAGCAGCTCGGGACTGAGCACAGATACGCAGTATTTT

V: TRBV5-4
size: NA
D: NA
J: TRBJ2-5
CDR3: CASSPSGGGLLETQYF
DNA: TGTGCCAGCAGCCCATCTGGTGGCGGGCTCTTAGAGACCCAGTACTTC

V: TRBV9
size: NA
D: TRBD2
J: TRBJ2-1
CDR3: CASSLGTSGRAGQFF
DNA: TGTGCCAGCAGCCTCGGGACTAGCGGGAGGGCCGGGCAGTTCTTC

V: TRBV5-4
size: NA
D: TRBD1
J: TRBJ2-3
CDR3: CASSSLKQGFRTDTQYF
DNA: TGTGCCAGCAGCTCTCTTAAACAGGGGTTCCGAACAGATACGCAGTATTTT

V: TRBV28
size: NA
D: TRBD2
J: TRBJ2-7
CDR3: CASTIAGGVHEQYF
DNA: TGTGCCAGCACCATCGCGGGGGGGGTCCACGAGCAGTACTTC

V: TRBV7-6
size: few
D: NA
J: TRBJ2-3
CDR3: CASTRGTGTDTQYF
DNA: TGTGCCAGCACCCGCGGGACGGGCACAGATACGCAGTATTTT

V: TRBV7-9
size: NA
D: NA
J: TRBJ2-7
CDR3: CASSLFGAYEQYF
DNA: TGTGCCAGCAGCTTATTCGGGGCCTACGAGCAGTACTTC

V: TRBV2
size: NA
D: NA
J: TRBJ1-3
CDR3: CASSDNRWESGNTIYF
DNA: TGTGCCAGCAGTGACAACAGGTGGGAATCTGGAAACACCATATATTTT

V: TRBV29-1
size: NA
D: NA
J: TRBJ2-5
CDR3: CSVEDFGLRTQYF
DNA: TGCAGCGTTGAAGATTTCGGACTAAGGACCCAGTACTTC

V: TRBV11-3
size: few
D: NA
J: TRBJ2-7
CDR3: CASSPDSLSYEQYF
DNA: TGTGCCAGCAGCCCCGACAGCCTCTCCTACGAGCAGTACTTC

V: TRBV10-3
size: NA
D: NA
J: TRBJ2-7
CDR3: CAISESRDKGDLF
DNA: TGTGCCATCAGTGAGTCCCGGGACAAGGGGGACCTCTTC

V: TRBV2
size: NA
D: NA
J: TRBJ2-5
CDR3: CASSSGLSSKTQYF
DNA: TGTGCCAGCAGTTCGGGGTTAAGCAGCAAGACCCAGTACTTC

V: TRBV30
size: NA
D: TRBD2
J: TRBJ2-7
CDR3: CAWRAAGVKEQYF
DNA: TGTGCCTGGAGGGCAGCGGGAGTTAAGGAGCAGTACTTC

V: TRBV9
size: NA
D: NA
J: TRBJ2-2
CDR3: CASSPGTPPVTGELFF
DNA: TGTGCCAGCAGCCCCGGGACTCCTCCCGTCACCGGGGAGCTGTTTTTT

V: TRBV18
size: NA
D: TRBD1
J: TRBJ1-5
CDR3: CASSPLGQGVSNQPQHF
DNA: TGTGCCAGCTCACCCCTGGGACAGGGGGTTAGCAATCAGCCCCAGCATTTT

V: TRBV18
size: NA
D: TRBD1
J: TRBJ2-5
CDR3: CASSPGQQETQYF
DNA: TGTGCCAGCTCACCGGGACAGCAAGAGACCCAGTACTTC

V: TRBV29-1
size: few
D: TRBD1
J: TRBJ1-5
CDR3: CSVGTGVQPQHF
DNA: TGCAGCGTTGGTACAGGGGTTCAGCCCCAGCATTTT

V: TRBV5-1
size: NA
D: TRBD1
J: TRBJ2-1
CDR3: CASSLARTGQGGDEQFF
DNA: TGCGCCAGCAGCTTGGCCAGGACGGGACAGGGTGGGGATGAGCAGTTCTTC

V: TRBV7-9
size: NA
D: NA
J: TRBJ2-2
CDR3: CASSLALLTGELFF
DNA: TGTGCCAGCAGCTTAGCGCTTCTCACCGGGGAGCTGTTTTTT

V: TRBV10-3
size: NA
D: NA
J: TRBJ1-5
CDR3: CAISEGNSNQPQHF
DNA: TGTGCCATCAGTGAAGGGAATAGCAATCAGCCCCAGCATTTT

V: TRBV4-1
size: NA
D: TRBD1
J: TRBJ1-1
CDR3: CASSHRQGMNTEAFF
DNA: TGCGCCAGCAGCCACCGACAGGGGATGAACACTGAAGCTTTCTTT

V: TRBV18
size: once
D: NA
J: TRBJ2-7
CDR3: CASSPGHLYEQYF
DNA: TGTGCCAGCTCACCGGGACACCTCTACGAGCAGTACTTC

V: TRBV19
size: NA
D: NA
J: TRBJ2-7
CDR3: CASSQGRGSYEQYF
DNA: TGTGCCAGTAGCCAAGGACGTGGGTCCTACGAGCAGTACTTC

V: TRBV18
size: NA
D: NA
J: TRBJ2-7
CDR3: CASSPAAYEQYF
DNA: TGTGCCAGCTCACCCGCGGCTTACGAGCAGTACTTC

V: TRBV19
size: NA
D: TRBD2
J: TRBJ2-5
CDR3: CASSTTGLAGGETQYF
DNA: TGTGCCAGTAGTACGACTGGACTAGCGGGAGGGGAGACCCAGTACTTC

V: TRBV27
size: NA
D: TRBD2
J: TRBJ2-7
CDR3: CASSARIPTPGTRSEQYF
DNA: TGTGCCAGCAGCGCCCGTATTCCGACACCCGGGACTAGAAGCGAGCAGTACTTC

V: TRBV5-4
size: NA
D: NA
J: TRBJ2-3
CDR3: CASSTLVGGGTDTQYF
DNA: TGTGCCAGCAGCACTCTAGTTGGGGGCGGCACAGATACGCAGTATTTT

V: TRBV6-1
size: NA
D: TRBD1
J: TRBJ1-2
CDR3: CASRNTGEVGYTF
DNA: TGTGCCAGCAGGAACACAGGGGAGGTTGGCTACACCTTC

V: TRBV28
size: NA
D: TRBD1
J: TRBJ2-1
CDR3: CAALGGQGSYNEQFF
DNA: TGTGCCGCCTTGGGGGGACAGGGGTCCTACAATGAGCAGTTCTTC

V: TRBV23-1
size: few
D: TRBD1
J: TRBJ2-1
CDR3: CASSQSRNTGAGYNEQFF
DNA: TGCGCCAGCAGTCAATCGAGGAATACAGGGGCCGGCTACAATGAGCAGTTCTTC

V: TRBV11-2
size: NA
D: NA
J: TRBJ2-3
CDR3: CASSLLLGLASDTQYF
DNA: TGTGCCAGCAGCTTATTATTAGGGCTAGCGTCAGATACGCAGTATTTT

V: TRBV5-8
size: NA
D: TRBD2
J: TRBJ2-2
CDR3: CASSMRREGKNGELFF
DNA: TGTGCCAGCAGCATGAGGCGGGAGGGCAAGAACGGGGAGCTGTTTTTT

V: TRBV7-8
size: NA
D: NA
J: TRBJ1-1
CDR3: CASSLDAGRAFF
DNA: TGTGCCAGCAGCTTAGATGCGGGTAGGGCTTTCTTT

V: TRBV29-1
size: NA
D: NA
J: TRBJ2-1
CDR3: CSVETGEAGYNEQFF
DNA: TGCAGCGTTGAAACCGGGGAGGCAGGGTACAATGAGCAGTTCTTC

V: TRBV5-1
size: many
D: TRBD1
J: TRBJ2-7
CDR3: CASSRDSAYEQYF
DNA: TGCGCCAGCAGCCGGGACAGCGCCTACGAGCAGTACTTC

V: TRBV4-1
size: NA
D: NA
J: TRBJ1-5
CDR3: CASSQDWGNQPQHF
DNA: TGCGCCAGCAGCCAAGATTGGGGGAATCAGCCCCAGCATTTT

V: TRBV5-6
size: NA
D: NA
J: TRBJ2-3
CDR3: CASSLGLGGDTQYF
DNA: TGTGCCAGCAGCTTGGGTCTAGGTGGGGATACGCAGTATTTT

V: TRBV6-4
size: NA
D: TRBD1
J: TRBJ2-2
CDR3: CASSPDRVMTTGELFF
DNA: TGTGCCAGCAGTCCCGACAGGGTCATGACCACCGGGGAGCTGTTTTTT

V: TRBV7-2
size: NA
D: TRBD2
J: TRBJ2-7
CDR3: CASSFGLAAGEQYF
DNA: TGTGCCAGCAGCTTTGGACTAGCGGCGGGCGAGCAGTACTTC

V: TRBV5-1
size: NA
D: TRBD2
J: TRBJ2-1
CDR3: CASSSLGLADNEQFF
DNA: TGCGCCAGCAGCTCTTTGGGACTAGCGGACAATGAGCAGTTCTTC

V: TRBV6-1
size: NA
D: TRBD1
J: TRBJ2-7
CDR3: CASGQDRGDYEQYF
DNA: TGTGCCAGCGGACAGGACAGGGGTGATTACGAGCAGTACTTC

V: TRBV18
size: NA
D: NA
J: TRBJ2-5
CDR3: CASSPSGPQETQYF
DNA: TGTGCCAGCTCACCTTCAGGACCGCAAGAGACCCAGTACTTC

V: TRBV21-1
size: once
D: NA
J: TRBJ2-7
CDR3: CASSKPRANYEQYF
DNA: TGTGCCAGCAGCAAACCCAGGGCCAACTACGAGCAGTACTTC

V: TRBV11-2
size: NA
D: TRBD2
J: TRBJ2-2
CDR3: CASSLASGTGELFF
DNA: TGTGCCAGCAGCTTGGCTAGCGGCACCGGGGAGCTGTTTTTT

V: TRBV2
size: NA
D: NA
J: TRBJ2-7
CDR3: CASTPGRGSYEQYF
DNA: TGTGCCAGCACCCCAGGTCGAGGATCCTACGAGCAGTACTTC

V: TRBV4-2
size: once
D: TRBD1
J: TRBJ1-2
CDR3: CASSPDRGYGYTF
DNA: TGTGCCAGCAGCCCAGACAGGGGCTATGGCTACACCTTC

V: TRBV28
size: once
D: TRBD1
J: TRBJ2-5
CDR3: CASTQLGTGSQETQYF
DNA: TGTGCCAGCACCCAACTAGGGACAGGGAGTCAAGAGACCCAGTACTTC

V: TRBV29-1
size: NA
D: NA
J: TRBJ2-7
CDR3: CSVVTGLGQYF
DNA: TGCAGCGTAGTAACAGGTCTAGGGCAGTACTTC

V: TRBV19
size: NA
D: NA
J: TRBJ2-5
CDR3: CASSSGTAFETQYF
DNA: TGTGCCAGTAGTAGTGGGACGGCGTTCGAGACCCAGTACTTC

V: TRBV29-1
size: NA
D: TRBD1
J: TRBJ1-4
CDR3: CSVKRDSQNEKLFF
DNA: TGCAGCGTGAAAAGGGACAGTCAAAATGAAAAACTGTTTTTT

V: TRBV20-1
size: NA
D: NA
J: TRBJ2-7
CDR3: CSAGDGEQYF
DNA: TGCAGTGCCGGGGATGGCGAGCAGTACTTC

V: TRBV20-1
size: once
D: NA
J: TRBJ2-7
CDR3: CSAPSAYEQYF
DNA: TGCAGTGCTCCCTCAGCCTACGAGCAGTACTTC

V: TRBV19
size: many
D: NA
J: TRBJ2-2
CDR3: CASSPRGDGELFF
DNA: TGTGCCAGTAGTCCAAGGGGGGACGGGGAGCTGTTTTTT

V: TRBV29-1
size: NA
D: TRBD1
J: TRBJ2-5
CDR3: CSVGPTGGETQYF
DNA: TGCAGCGTCGGCCCGACAGGGGGAGAGACCCAGTACTTC